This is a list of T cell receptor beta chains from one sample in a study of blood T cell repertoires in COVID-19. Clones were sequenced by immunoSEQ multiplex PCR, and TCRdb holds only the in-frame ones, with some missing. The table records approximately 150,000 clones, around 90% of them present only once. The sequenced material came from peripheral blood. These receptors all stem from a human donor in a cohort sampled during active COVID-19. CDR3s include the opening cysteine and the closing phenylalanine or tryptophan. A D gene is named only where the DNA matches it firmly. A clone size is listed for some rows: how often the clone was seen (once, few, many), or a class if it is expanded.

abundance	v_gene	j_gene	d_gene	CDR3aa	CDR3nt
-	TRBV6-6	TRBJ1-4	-	CASSYIRVEKLFF	TGTGCCAGCAGTTATATCAGGGTTGAAAAACTGTTTTTT
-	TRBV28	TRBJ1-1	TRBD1	CASSLTGTGAARTEAFF	TGTGCCAGCAGTTTGACTGGGACAGGGGCAGCTCGCACTGAAGCTTTCTTT
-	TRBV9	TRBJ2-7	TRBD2	CASSETGTSGTYEQYF	TGTGCCAGCAGCGAGACCGGGACTAGCGGAACCTACGAGCAGTACTTC
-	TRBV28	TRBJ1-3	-	CASDSQPGNTIYF	TGTGCCAGCGACTCGCAACCGGGAAACACCATATATTTT
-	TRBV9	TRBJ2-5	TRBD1	CASSVDGQGGETQYF	TGTGCCAGCAGCGTAGACGGACAGGGTGGGGAGACCCAGTACTTC
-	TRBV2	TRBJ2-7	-	CASSDLAPGTYEQYF	TGTGCCAGCAGTGACTTAGCCCCGGGGACCTACGAGCAGTACTTC
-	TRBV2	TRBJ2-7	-	CASSRDWSSYEQYF	TGTGCCAGCTCCCGGGACTGGAGCTCCTACGAGCAGTACTTC
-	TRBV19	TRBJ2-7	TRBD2	CASSLAGTTYEQYF	TGTGCCAGTAGCTTAGCGGGTACGACCTACGAGCAGTACTTC
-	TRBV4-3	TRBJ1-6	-	CASSQDRGYNSPLHF	TGCGCCAGCAGCCAAGACCGGGGTTATAATTCACCCCTCCACTTT
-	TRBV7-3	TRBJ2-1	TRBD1	CASSQGQGNYNEQFF	TGTGCCAGCAGCCAGGGACAGGGGAATTACAATGAGCAGTTCTTC
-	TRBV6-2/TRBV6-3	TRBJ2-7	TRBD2	CASSYPLLAGEVSLRNEQYF	TGTGCCAGCAGTTATCCTTTACTAGCGGGAGAAGTATCCCTCCGGAACGAGCAGTACTTC
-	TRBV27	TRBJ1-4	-	CASRPSGSNEKLFF	TGTGCCAGCAGACCTTCGGGGTCTAATGAAAAACTGTTTTTT
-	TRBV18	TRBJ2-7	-	CASSPRESYEQYF	TGTGCCAGCTCCCCCAGGGAATCCTACGAGCAGTACTTC
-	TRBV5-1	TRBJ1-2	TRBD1	CASRLGTGGAGNYGYTF	TGCGCCAGCAGATTGGGAACAGGGGGCGCAGGGAACTATGGCTACACCTTC
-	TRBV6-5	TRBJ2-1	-	CASSLPGTDNEQFF	TGTGCCAGCAGCCTACCCGGGACTGACAATGAGCAGTTCTTC
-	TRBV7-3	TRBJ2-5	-	CASSLNGVLGETQYF	TGTGCCAGCAGCCTCAACGGGGTCCTAGGGGAGACCCAGTACTTC
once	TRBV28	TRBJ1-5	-	CASSQRSGNGMGPQHF	TGTGCCAGCAGTCAAAGGTCAGGTAACGGGATGGGGCCCCAGCATTTT
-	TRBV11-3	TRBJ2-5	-	CASSTPGQQETQYF	TGTGCCAGCAGCACCCCAGGACAGCAAGAGACCCAGTACTTC
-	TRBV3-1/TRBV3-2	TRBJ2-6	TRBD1	CASSRLTGKANVLTF	TGTGCCAGCAGCCGCCTGACAGGGAAGGCCAACGTCCTGACTTTC
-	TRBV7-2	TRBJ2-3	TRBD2	CASSLVALAGVLTDTQYF	TGTGCCAGCAGCTTAGTGGCACTAGCGGGGGTTCTCACAGATACGCAGTATTTT
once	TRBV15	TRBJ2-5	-	CATSRDYGETQYF	TGTGCCACCAGCAGAGATTACGGGGAGACCCAGTACTTC
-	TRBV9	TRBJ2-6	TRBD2	CASRGLAGPRSGANVLTF	TGTGCCAGCAGAGGACTAGCGGGACCACGCTCTGGGGCCAACGTCCTGACTTTC
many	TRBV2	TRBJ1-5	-	CASSSTGPQHF	TGTGCCAGCAGTTCGACGGGACCCCAGCATTTT
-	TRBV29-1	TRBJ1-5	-	CSVLLADGAPQHF	TGCAGCGTTTTATTGGCGGATGGCGCGCCCCAGCATTTT
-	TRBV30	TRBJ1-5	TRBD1	CAWSVGDSLYQPQHF	TGTGCCTGGAGTGTAGGGGACAGCCTTTATCAGCCCCAGCATTTT
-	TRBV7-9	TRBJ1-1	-	CASSLDGSNTEAFF	TGTGCCAGCAGCTTAGACGGGTCGAACACTGAAGCTTTCTTT
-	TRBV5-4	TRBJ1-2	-	CASSPNTGLEANYGYTF	TGTGCCAGCAGCCCGAATACAGGCTTAGAAGCTAACTATGGCTACACCTTC
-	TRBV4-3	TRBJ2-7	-	CASSQDRRGAYEQYF	TGCGCCAGCAGCCAAGACCGTAGAGGAGCCTACGAGCAGTACTTC
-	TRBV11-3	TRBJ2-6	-	CASSSRHERANVLTF	TGTGCCAGCAGCTCAAGACACGAGAGGGCCAACGTCCTGACTTTC
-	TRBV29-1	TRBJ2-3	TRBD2	CSVAGGLESTDTQYF	TGCAGCGTTGCGGGGGGACTCGAGAGCACAGATACGCAGTATTTT
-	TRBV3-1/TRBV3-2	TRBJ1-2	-	CASSQVGGQNGYTF	TGTGCCAGCAGCCAAGTAGGAGGGCAGAACGGCTACACCTTC
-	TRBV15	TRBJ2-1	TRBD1	CATSRDGGQVNEQFF	TGTGCCACCAGCAGAGATGGGGGACAGGTTAATGAGCAGTTCTTC
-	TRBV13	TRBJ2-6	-	CASSLVLGGTGANVLTF	TGTGCCAGCAGCTTAGTTTTGGGGGGAACTGGGGCCAACGTCCTGACTTTC
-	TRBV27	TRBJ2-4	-	CASSLSASNRIQYF	TGTGCCAGCAGTTTATCGGCTAGTAATCGGATTCAGTACTTC
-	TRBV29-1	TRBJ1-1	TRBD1	CSGQGPREAFF	TGCAGCGGACAGGGGCCCAGGGAAGCTTTCTTT
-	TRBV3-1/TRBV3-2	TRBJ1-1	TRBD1	CASSQTGGGATEAFF	TGTGCCAGCAGCCAAACAGGGGGCGGGGCCACTGAAGCTTTCTTT
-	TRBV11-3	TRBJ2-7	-	CASSFGTTDGEQYF	TGTGCCAGCAGCTTCGGGACAACGGATGGGGAGCAGTACTTC